The 22 T cell receptor beta chains below were found in one sample sequenced in a study of beta chain features in type 1 diabetes. Reverse transcribing all isolated RNA meant expressed TCRB transcripts were sequenced. Here immunoSEQ multiplex PCR was the method, and the copy in TCRdb shows in-frame clones only, minus some. In the table there are fewer than 300,000 clones, roughly 22% of which are singletons. The study, taken as a whole, reports: Across all four CD4+ subsets, people with type 1 diabetes showed modestly shorter TCRB CDR3s.

What these receptors recognize is not known. Sample: naive CD4+ T cells from blood. The receptors derive from a woman in her forties with type 1 diabetes.

The chain joins TRBV11-3 to TRBJ2-5, with D possibly matching TRBD1 (6 bases). Germline CDR1 SGHNT, CDR2 YENEEA. V lost 1 base to trimming and J lost 7 bases, with 10 bases between them. This CDR3 has 13 amino acids. CDR3 in DNA: TGTGCCAGCAGCTTAGCAGGGGACGGGACCCAGTACTTC. Its translation is CASSLAGDGTQYF. Supplemented by reference TRBV11-3 and TRBJ2-5, the full variable domain reads EAGVVQSPRYKIIEKKQPVAFWCNPISGHNTLYWYLQNLGQGPELLIRYENEEAVDDSQLPKDRFSAERLKGVDSTLKIQPAELGDSAVYLCASSLAGDGTQYFGPGTRLLVL.

This clone was detected only a few times. This CDR3 reads CASSQSRSNEKLFF. The CDR3 coding sequence is TGTGCCAGCAGCCAATCAAGGAGTAATGAAAAACTGTTTTTT. The rearrangement uses TRBV4-2 and TRBJ1-4, with D unclear. CDR3 size: 14 residues. V was cut by 2 bases and J by 4 bases, with 8 bases left in between. CDR1 LGHNA and CDR2 YNFKEQ come from the germline V gene.

The chain employs TRBV4-3 and TRBJ2-3; a weak D match, TRBD2 (5 bases). The CDR3 runs 14 residues. Germline lookup yields CDR1 LGHNA and CDR2 YSLEER. V shed 1 base and J shed 2 bases, with 7 bases lying between them. As DNA, the CDR3 is TGCGCCAGCAGCCAAGGGACTGTCACAGATACGCAGTATTTT. Its translation is CASSQGTVTDTQYF.

The CDR3 nucleotides read TGTGCCAGTAGTCAACAGGAGTCTTTCTACGAGCAGTACTTC. Translated, it gives CASSQQESFYEQYF. This chain joins TRBV19 and TRBJ2-7; maybe TRBD1 (5 bases). Germline CDR1 reads LNHDA; CDR2 reads SQIVND (reference sequence). V dropped 5 bases and J dropped 3 bases, with 14 bases sitting between them. The CDR3 is made up of 14 amino acids.

This clone turned up a few times. In DNA form, the CDR3 reads TGTGCCTGGAGTGGAAAGGACAGGGGTAATGAAGCTTTCTTT. Translating it yields CAWSGKDRGNEAFF. The rearrangement joins TRBV30 to TRBJ1-1; 9 positions match TRBD1. The CDR3 extends over 14 amino acids. Trimming took 1 base from V and 7 from J; bases not matched to a gene: 7. CDR1 GTSNPN and CDR2 SVGIG come from the germline V gene (reference sequence).

DNA of the CDR3: TGTGCCAGCTCATTCGGACAGGTGATGAACACTGAAGCTTTCTTT. Translation gives CASSFGQVMNTEAFF. V and J are TRBV18 and TRBJ1-1; the match to TRBD1 covers 7 bases. CDR3 length: 15 amino acids. The germline V gene has CDR1 KGHSH and CDR2 LQKENI. V trimming: 5 bases; J trimming: 0 bases; junction bases outside the gene matches: 6.

V gene TRBV7-6 combines with J gene TRBJ2-7, with TRBD1 identical over 8 bases. The CDR3 extends over 14 amino acids. J gave up 0 bases and V 5 bases, and 3 bases lay outside the gene matches. CDR1 SGHVS and CDR2 FNYEAQ come from the germline V gene. The CDR3 nucleotides are TGTGCCAGCAGCAAGGGACAGGTCTCCTACGAGCAGTACTTC. Encoded protein: CASSKGQVSYEQYF.

This clone turned up a few times. The CDR3 DNA follows: TGTGCCAGCAGCGTAGAGCCCACGGTGTACAATGAGCAGTTCTTC. The encoded protein is CASSVEPTVYNEQFF. This chain joins TRBV9 and TRBJ2-1; the D is unclear. There are 15 residues in the CDR3. Germline CDR1 SGDLS, CDR2 YYNGEE. Trimming pared 0 bases from V and 4 bases from J, leaving 11 bases between. Drawing the rest from reference TRBV9 and TRBJ2-1, the complete variable domain is DSGVTQTPKHLITATGQRVTLRCSPRSGDLSVYWYQQSLDQGLQFLIQYYNGEERAKGNILERFSAQQFPDLHSELNLSSLELGDSALYFCASSVEPTVYNEQFFGPGTRLTVL.

Only a few counts were recorded for this clone. The chain has TRBV10-3 and TRBJ2-7; TRBD2 is a possible D gene (7 bases). The CDR3 runs 13 residues. Trimming pared 6 bases from V and 5 bases from J, leaving 14 bases between. Per germline, CDR1 ENHRY and CDR2 SYGVKD. Here the CDR3 reads CAIREGGDDEQYF. DNA for the CDR3: TGTGCCATCAGGGAAGGGGGGGACGACGAGCAGTACTTC.

This clone was counted between two and nine times. V usage is TRBV7-2 and J usage is TRBJ1-2, with TRBD1 matching 11 bases. The CDR3 consists of 15 residues. Germline V gene data show CDR1 as SGHTA and CDR2 as FQGNSA. Trimming took 5 bases from V and 3 from J; bases not matched to a gene: 5. The CDR3 loop reads CASSIGQGADYGYTF. CDR3 DNA sequence: TGTGCCAGCAGCATAGGACAGGGGGCCGACTATGGCTACACCTTC.

This clone was detected a few times. The chain combines TRBV11-3 with TRBJ1-5; perhaps TRBD1 as D (5 bases). The CDR3 sequence is 16 residues long. V lost 4 bases and J lost 1, with 14 bases in between. Germline V lookup: CDR1 SGHNT, CDR2 YENEEA. Here the CDR3 DNA reads TGTGCCAGCAGCTCCCACCCAGGGCTCAGCAATCAGCCCCAGCATTTT. Its protein is CASSSHPGLSNQPQHF.

The chain carries TRBV19 and TRBJ2-2; TRBD1 is a possible D gene (5 bases). Germline V lookup: CDR1 LNHDA, CDR2 SQIVND (reference sequence). V gave up 5 bases and J gave up 6 bases, with 13 bases separating them. The CDR3 consists of 14 residues. CDR3 sequence: CASSVPRAAGELFF. In DNA, the CDR3 is TGTGCCAGTAGTGTTCCCAGGGCTGCCGGGGAGCTGTTTTTT.

The CDR3 protein is CASSVSGSSYNEQFF. In nucleotides, the CDR3 is TGTGCCAGCAGCGTTAGCGGGAGCTCCTACAATGAGCAGTTCTTC. This chain joins TRBV7-7 and TRBJ2-1, with 9 positions matching TRBD2. CDR3 length equals 15 residues. The germline V gene encodes CDR1 SSHAT and CDR2 FNYEAQ (reference sequence). V lost 5 bases, J lost 0 bases, and 2 bases stayed unmatched.

This clone turned up a few times. The chain employs TRBV7-2 and TRBJ1-4; TRBD1 matches at 8 bases. With 5 bases clipped from V and 6 bases from J, the junction kept 5 bases outside the gene matches. In germline, CDR1 is SGHTA, CDR2 FQGNSA. The CDR3 contains 14 residues. CDR3 in DNA: TGTGCCAGCAGCGGTACAGGGGGGGATGAAAAACTGTTTTTT. It codes for CASSGTGGDEKLFF.

This clone was recorded a few times. The germline gene is not matched at one end of the junction; a read error may be the cause. CDR3 nucleotides: TGCGCCAGCAACCAAGATTCGGGACAAGAGACCCAGTACTTC. Protein: CASNQDSGQETQYF. The chain has TRBV4-3 and TRBJ2-5; TRBD2 might be the D (5 bases). This CDR3 comprises 14 residues. Germline lookup yields CDR1 LGHNA and CDR2 YSLEER.

In its sample, this clone was seen a few times. The identical CDR3 is also encoded by other nucleotide sequences in the sample. The J gene is TRBJ2-7, the V gene TRBV18; 8 bases fit TRBD1. This CDR3 comprises 14 residues. CDR1 and CDR2 (germline): KGHSH, LQKENI. Unmatched junction bases numbered 7, after V lost 3 bases and J lost 6 bases. This CDR3 is CASSPGQGFGEQYF. Here the CDR3 DNA reads TGTGCCAGCTCACCTGGACAGGGATTCGGCGAGCAGTACTTC.

The chain uses TRBV21-1 and TRBJ2-7; the table assigns TRBD2, which was not confirmed against the DNA. TRBV21-1 constitutes a pseudogene. The length of the CDR3 is 13 residues. The CDR3 sequence: CAIAGGFSYEQYF. As DNA, the CDR3 is TGTGCCATAGCGGGAGGATTCTCCTACGAGCAGTACTTC.

There are a few counts of this clone. The CDR3, as DNA: TGTGCCAGCAGTTACAAGGGCGCGCGGGATTCACCCCTCCACTTT. This gives the protein CASSYKGARDSPLHF. The V call is TRBV6-5, the J call TRBJ1-6; D remains ambiguous. This CDR3 is built from 15 residues. Germline V CDR1 and CDR2: MNHEY, SVGAGI. V gave up 2 bases and J gave up 8 bases, with 13 bases separating them.

This clone has more than one count but fewer than ten. The rearrangement joins TRBV28 to TRBJ2-7; 8 positions match TRBD2. The J segment lost 0 bases and the V segment lost 7 bases, leaving 8 bases of the junction unmatched. Per the germline V gene, CDR1 is MDHEN and CDR2 is SYDVKM. CDR3 length: 15 residues. The CDR3 DNA reads TGTGCCAGCAATCTACTAGCGGCCAGCTCCTACGAGCAGTACTTC. The encoded protein is CASNLLAASSYEQYF.

This clone was found a few times. The V gene is TRBV7-3, the J gene TRBJ1-1, with TRBD1 matching over 9 bases. This CDR3 has 12 amino acids. Per the germline V gene, CDR1 is SGHTA and CDR2 is FQGTGA. The V segment lost 5 bases and the J segment 8 bases; nucleotides outside the gene matches: 3. Here the CDR3 reads CASSPGTGEAFF. CDR3 coding DNA: TGTGCCAGCAGCCCCGGGACAGGGGAAGCTTTCTTT.

The V call is TRBV18, the J call TRBJ2-1; TRBD2 agrees at 7 bases. V lost 4 bases and J lost 8; bases outside the gene matches: 5. This CDR3 has 13 amino acids. Germline CDR1 and CDR2: KGHSH and LQKENI. The CDR3 is CASSQGTIDEQFF. As DNA, the CDR3 is TGTGCCAGCTCACAGGGGACTATAGATGAGCAGTTCTTC.

The CDR3 protein is CASSPDRDFNYGYTF. CDR3 coding DNA: TGTGCCAGCAGTCCAGACAGGGATTTTAACTATGGCTACACCTTC. This sequence joins TRBV7-9 and TRBJ1-2; 7 positions agree with TRBD1. The CDR3 sequence is 15 residues long. The ends lost 6 bases at V and 1 base at J; junction bases unmatched: 8. CDR1 is SEHNR, CDR2 FQNEAQ, per germline (reference sequence).